This T cell receptor beta chain was sequenced in a study of shared clonotypes between healthy human individuals. TCRdb's table, derived via immunoSEQ multiplex PCR, lists solely in-frame clones and lacks some. This sample carries some 1,100,000 clones, 75% to 85% of them seen once, and the ten largest clones take 0.52%. Study-level findings and limits: Only blood was sampled; tissue repertoires likely differ.

This clone showed up just once. What it binds is not known. Per the germline V gene, CDR1 is MDHEN and CDR2 is SYDVKM. The CDR3 length is 15 residues. Trimming took 2 bases from V and 8 from J, leaving 18 bases between them. J is TRBJ1-2 and V is TRBV28, with D possibly being TRBD1 (5 bases). The receptor's source is a man in his late teens or twenties in good health. Some clones in this sample may be carry-over from other donors' samples. Sequenced: memory CD4+ T cells from PBMCs. Stated subset: CD45RA-negative fraction. The CDR3 DNA reads as TGTGCCAGCAGTTTAGGCCCCCGGAGGGGCCACGGCTACACCTTC. This sequence encodes CASSLGPRRGHGYTF.